The 18 T cell receptor beta chains reported below all come from one sample, sequenced in a study of technical replicates of blood from several donors. Profiling relied on immunoSEQ multiplex PCR, and the TCRdb table lists in-frame clones only, not all of them. The sample has about 97,000 clones; roughly 96% are singletons. Sample: T cells isolated from PBMCs. The origin of the receptors is a human donor in good health.

On this clone itself: The missing conserved phenylalanine or tryptophan at the end of this CDR3 makes a read error likely. No DNA is shown, since the ends of the CDR3 on it are uncertain; the CDR3 is the one TCRdb lists. The rearrangement joins TRBV2 to TRBJ1-1; TRBD1, as called in the table, went unchecked against the DNA. The CDR3 has 9 amino acids, counting both end residues. Germline V gene lookup returns CDR1 SNHLY and CDR2 FYNNEI. The CDR3 sequence: CASTDSGGG.

The chain employs TRBV10-3 and TRBJ2-7, with 9 nucleotides matching TRBD2. V shed 5 bases, J shed 5 bases, and the junction held 1 base outside the gene matches. The germline CDR1 and CDR2 sequences are ENHRY and SYGVKD. The CDR3 consists of 12 residues. The CDR3 here is CAISIAGDEQYF. The CDR3 DNA follows: TGTGCCATCAGTATAGCGGGAGACGAGCAGTACTTC.

The V gene is TRBV29-1, the J gene TRBJ2-5; 11 bases match TRBD2. This CDR3 is built from 12 residues. Germline V CDR1 and CDR2: SQVTM, ANQGSEA. Losses at the gene ends were 5 bases for V and 5 bases for J; bases not matched to a gene: 1. The CDR3 reads CSVIAGGETQYF. The CDR3 nucleotides are TGCAGCGTTATAGCGGGAGGGGAGACCCAGTACTTC.

CDR3 sequence reads: CASSPRTGGYNQPQHF. CDR3 DNA: TGTGCCAGCAGCCCCAGGACAGGGGGATACAATCAGCCCCAGCATTTT. This rearrangement joins TRBV9 to TRBJ1-5; 10 bases map to TRBD1. Trimming at V came to 4 bases and at J to 3 bases, leaving 7 bases not matched to a gene. CDR1 is SGDLS, CDR2 YYNGEE, per germline. The CDR3 has 16 amino acids.

The chain recombines TRBV4-3 with TRBJ2-1; 7 positions match TRBD2. This CDR3 comprises 14 residues. Germline CDR1 and CDR2: LGHNA and YSLEER. With 3 bases clipped from V and 8 bases from J, the junction kept 7 bases outside the gene matches. CDR3 DNA: TGCGCCAGCAGCCATAGGGCGGGAGTAGATGAGCAGTTCTTC. Protein sequence: CASSHRAGVDEQFF.

The chain couples TRBV10-3 to TRBJ2-2; 9 nucleotides agree with TRBD1. Unmatched junction bases numbered 6, after V lost 8 bases and J lost 5 bases. Looked up from germline, CDR1 is ENHRY and CDR2 is SYGVKD. This CDR3 spans 14 amino acids. The CDR3 region is CAIGGTGWTGELFF. The CDR3 DNA is TGTGCCATCGGAGGGACAGGGTGGACCGGGGAGCTGTTTTTT.

This chain connects TRBV30 to TRBJ1-1, with no clear D. The CDR3 has 11 amino acids. Germline V lookup: CDR1 GTSNPN, CDR2 SVGIG (reference sequence). V was trimmed by 4 bases and J by 1 base, leaving 4 bases between them. CDR3 sequence reads: CAWNRNTEAFF. CDR3 bases: TGTGCCTGGAATAGGAACACTGAAGCTTTCTTT.

The chain links TRBV5-6 to TRBJ2-2; tentative D call: TRBD1 (6 bases). CDR3 length: 17 amino acids. The germline CDR1 and CDR2 sequences are SGHDT and YYEEEE. Trimming took off 4 bases at V and 0 bases at J, with 16 bases between the two ends. The CDR3 DNA reads TGTGCCAGCAGCCTTGGGTTAGGGGGTACGAACACCGGGGAGCTGTTTTTT. This translates into CASSLGLGGTNTGELFF.

The rearrangement joins TRBV4-2 to TRBJ2-1; TRBD2 is a possible D gene (5 bases). CDR1 and CDR2 (germline): LGHNA, YNFKEQ. The CDR3 has 15 residues. Trimming left V 0 bases short and J 1 base short, with 7 bases between. CDR3 bases: TGTGCCAGCAGCCAAGAGCGGGTATCCTACAATGAGCAGTTCTTC. Translated, it gives CASSQERVSYNEQFF.

The chain employs TRBV7-3 and TRBJ2-3, with D unclear. The CDR3 covers 14 residues. Trimming shortened V by 6 bases and J by 0 bases, and 10 bases separated the two germline ends. Germline assignment: CDR1 SGHTA and CDR2 FQGTGA. The DNA for the CDR3 is TGTGCCAGCAGACTCGAACTTAGCACAGATACGCAGTATTTT. It codes for CASRLELSTDTQYF. Full variable domain (outside the CDR3, taken from reference TRBV7-3 and TRBJ2-3): GAGVSQTPSNKVTEKGKYVELRCDPISGHTALYWYRQSLGQGPEFLIYFQGTGAADDSGLPNDRFFAVRPEGSVSTLKIQRTERGDSAVYLCASRLELSTDTQYFGPGTRLTVL.

The CDR3 loop is CASTSYPGELFF. CDR3 bases: TGTGCCAGCACTAGCTACCCCGGGGAGCTGTTTTTT. The chain recombines TRBV5-4 with TRBJ2-2, with D perhaps matching TRBD2 (5 bases). There are 12 residues in the CDR3. V lost 6 bases and J lost 6, with 9 bases in between. Germline CDR1 SGHNT, CDR2 YYREEE (reference sequence). The complete variable domain, with remaining parts taken from reference TRBV5-4 and TRBJ2-2, reads ETGVTQSPTHLIKTRGQQVTLRCSSQSGHNTVSWYQQALGQGPQFIFQYYREEENGRGNFPPRFSGLQFPNYSSELNVNALELDDSALYLCASTSYPGELFFGEGSRLTVL.

The rearrangement uses TRBV28 and TRBJ2-2; D is possibly TRBD2 (6 bases). Germline V gene sequence: CDR1 MDHEN, CDR2 SYDVKM. The V and J ends lost 6 bases and 6 bases respectively, with 23 bases between them. The CDR3 has 17 residues. The CDR3 sequence: CASSLTETRWLAGELFF. The CDR3 DNA follows: TGTGCCAGCAGCCTGACAGAGACTAGATGGCTCGCCGGGGAGCTGTTTTTT.

The genes are TRBV4-1 and TRBJ1-5, with D unclear. The V end lost 2 bases, the J end lost 4 bases, and 18 bases lay between the germline ends. This CDR3 contains 17 residues. Germline lookup yields CDR1 MGHRA and CDR2 YSYEKL. The CDR3, as DNA: TGCGCCAGCAGCCAACTGGGAGGGAGAAAAGAAAATCAGCCCCAGCATTTT. Translated, it gives CASSQLGGRKENQPQHF.

The chain combines TRBV6-5 with TRBJ1-2, with 10 nucleotides matching TRBD1. The CDR3 covers 13 residues. With V trimmed by 6 bases and J by 8 bases, 6 bases remained unmatched. The germline gives CDR1 MNHEY, CDR2 SVGAGI. CDR3 loop: CASRRQGARGYTF. The DNA for the CDR3 is TGTGCCAGCAGGAGACAGGGGGCACGCGGCTACACCTTC.

V and J are TRBV6-5 and TRBJ1-1, with 9 bases aligning to TRBD1. Trimming took 2 bases from V and 5 from J; bases not matched to a gene: 3. The CDR3 sequence is 14 residues long. From germline, CDR1 is MNHEY and CDR2 SVGAGI. This chain's CDR3 is CASSYEQGATEAFF. In nucleotides, the CDR3 is TGTGCCAGCAGTTACGAACAGGGGGCAACTGAAGCTTTCTTT.

The rearrangement joins TRBV10-3 to TRBJ2-1, with D perhaps TRBD2 (5 bases). The CDR3 consists of 13 residues. Germline V lookup: CDR1 ENHRY, CDR2 SYGVKD. V was shortened by 8 bases and J by 0 bases, with 8 bases between the two germline ends. CDR3 sequence (DNA): TGTGCCATCCCTGGGAGCTCCTACAATGAGCAGTTCTTC. Its protein product is CAIPGSSYNEQFF.

The chain joins TRBV6-1 to TRBJ1-1, with TRBD1 identical over 10 bases. Germline V gives CDR1 MNHNS, CDR2 SASEGT. The CDR3 sequence is 13 residues long. Trimming cost V 4 bases and J 7 bases; bases outside gene matches: 3. The CDR3 loop is CASSARTGGEAFF. CDR3 bases: TGTGCCAGCAGTGCAAGGACAGGGGGTGAAGCTTTCTTT.

The chain employs TRBV28 and TRBJ1-2; TRBD1 is a possible D gene (6 bases). The CDR3 sequence is 14 residues long. Trimming stripped 3 bases from V and 5 bases from J, with 13 bases between. The V gene's germline CDR1 is MDHEN and CDR2 SYDVKM. The CDR3 region has the DNA TGTGCCAGCAGTTTCACAGGGCAGGGGTATGGCTACACCTTC. Translated: CASSFTGQGYGYTF.